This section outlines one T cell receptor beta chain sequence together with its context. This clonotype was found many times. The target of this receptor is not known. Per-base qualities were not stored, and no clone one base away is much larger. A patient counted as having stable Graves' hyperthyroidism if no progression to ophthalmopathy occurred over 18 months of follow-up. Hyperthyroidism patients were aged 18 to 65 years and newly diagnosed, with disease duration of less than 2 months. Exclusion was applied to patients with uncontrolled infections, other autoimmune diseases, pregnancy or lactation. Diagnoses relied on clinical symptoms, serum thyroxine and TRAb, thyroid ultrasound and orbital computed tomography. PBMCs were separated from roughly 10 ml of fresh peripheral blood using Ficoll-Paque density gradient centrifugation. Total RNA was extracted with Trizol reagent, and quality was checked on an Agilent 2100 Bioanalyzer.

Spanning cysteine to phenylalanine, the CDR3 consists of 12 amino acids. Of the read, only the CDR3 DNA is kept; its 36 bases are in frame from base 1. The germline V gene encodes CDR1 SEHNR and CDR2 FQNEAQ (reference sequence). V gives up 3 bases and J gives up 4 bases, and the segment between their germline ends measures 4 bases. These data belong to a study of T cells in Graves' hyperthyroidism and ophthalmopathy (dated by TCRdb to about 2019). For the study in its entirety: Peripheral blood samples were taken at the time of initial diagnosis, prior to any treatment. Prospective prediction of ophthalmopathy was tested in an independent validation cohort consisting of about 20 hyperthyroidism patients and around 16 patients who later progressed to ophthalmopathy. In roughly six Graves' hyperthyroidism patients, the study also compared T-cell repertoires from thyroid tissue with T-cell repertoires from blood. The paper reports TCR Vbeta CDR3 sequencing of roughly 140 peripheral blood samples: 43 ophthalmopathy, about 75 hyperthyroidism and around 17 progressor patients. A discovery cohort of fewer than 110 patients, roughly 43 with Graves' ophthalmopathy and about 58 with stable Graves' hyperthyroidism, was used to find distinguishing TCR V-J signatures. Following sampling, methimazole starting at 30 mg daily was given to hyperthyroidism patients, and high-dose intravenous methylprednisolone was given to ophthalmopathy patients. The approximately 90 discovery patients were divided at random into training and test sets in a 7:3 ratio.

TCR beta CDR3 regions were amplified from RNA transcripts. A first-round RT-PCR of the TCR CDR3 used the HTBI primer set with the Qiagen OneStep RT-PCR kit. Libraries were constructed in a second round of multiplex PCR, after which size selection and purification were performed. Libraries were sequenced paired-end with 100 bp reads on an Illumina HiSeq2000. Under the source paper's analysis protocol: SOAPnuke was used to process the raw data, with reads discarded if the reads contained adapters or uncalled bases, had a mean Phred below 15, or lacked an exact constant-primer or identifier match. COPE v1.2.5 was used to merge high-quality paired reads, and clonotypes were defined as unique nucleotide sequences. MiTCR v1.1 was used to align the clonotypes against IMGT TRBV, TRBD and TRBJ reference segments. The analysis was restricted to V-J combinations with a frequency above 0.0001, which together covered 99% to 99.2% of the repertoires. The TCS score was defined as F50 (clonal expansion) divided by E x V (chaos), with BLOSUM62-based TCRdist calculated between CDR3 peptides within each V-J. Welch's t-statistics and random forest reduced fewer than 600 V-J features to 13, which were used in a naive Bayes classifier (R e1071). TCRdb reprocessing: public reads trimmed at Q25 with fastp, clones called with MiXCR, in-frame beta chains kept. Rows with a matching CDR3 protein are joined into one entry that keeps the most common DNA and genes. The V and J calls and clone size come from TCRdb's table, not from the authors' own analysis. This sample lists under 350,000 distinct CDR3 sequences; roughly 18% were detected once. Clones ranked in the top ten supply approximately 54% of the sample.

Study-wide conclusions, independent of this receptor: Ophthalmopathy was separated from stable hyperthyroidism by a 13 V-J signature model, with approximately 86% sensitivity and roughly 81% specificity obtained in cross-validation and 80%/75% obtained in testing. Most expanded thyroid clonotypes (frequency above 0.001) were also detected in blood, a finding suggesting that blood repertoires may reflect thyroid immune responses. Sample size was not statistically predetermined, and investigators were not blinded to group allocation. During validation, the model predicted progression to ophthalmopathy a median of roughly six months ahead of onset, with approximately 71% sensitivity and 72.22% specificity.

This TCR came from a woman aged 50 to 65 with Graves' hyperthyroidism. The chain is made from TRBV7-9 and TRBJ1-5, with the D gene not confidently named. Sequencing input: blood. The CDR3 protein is CASSFVNQPQHF. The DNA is TGTGCCAGCAGCTTCGTGAATCAGCCCCAGCATTTT.